This T cell receptor beta chain came from a study of blood T cell repertoires in COVID-19. This table comes from immunoSEQ multiplex PCR, and its TCRdb copy is limited to in-frame clones, with some not included. The profile shows over 200,000 clones, about four fifths of them singletons. Sequencing used PBMCs or T cells enriched from blood (not recorded which). This clonotype was sampled from a woman in her forties or fifties with acute COVID-19.

The CDR3 coding sequence is TGTGCCAGCAGTCAGGGGGGATTTTCGGACAGCCGGGAAGCTTTCTTT. Translating gives CASSQGGFSDSREAFF. The V call is TRBV28, the J call TRBJ1-1; 7 bases fit TRBD1. Trimming at V came to 5 bases and at J to 8 bases, leaving 17 bases not matched to a gene. This CDR3 spans 16 amino acids. The V gene's germline CDR1 is MDHEN and CDR2 SYDVKM.